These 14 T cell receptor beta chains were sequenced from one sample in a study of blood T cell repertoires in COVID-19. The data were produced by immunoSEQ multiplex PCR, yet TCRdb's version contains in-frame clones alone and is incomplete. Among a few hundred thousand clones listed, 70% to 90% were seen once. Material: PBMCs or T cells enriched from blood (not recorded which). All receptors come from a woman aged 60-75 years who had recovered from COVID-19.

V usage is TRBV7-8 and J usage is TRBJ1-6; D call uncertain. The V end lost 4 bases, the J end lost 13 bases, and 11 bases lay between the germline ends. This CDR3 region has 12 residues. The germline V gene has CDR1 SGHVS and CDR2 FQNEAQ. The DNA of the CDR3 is TGTGCCAGCAGCTCCCACGCACGGCCCCTCCACTTT. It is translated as CASSSHARPLHF.

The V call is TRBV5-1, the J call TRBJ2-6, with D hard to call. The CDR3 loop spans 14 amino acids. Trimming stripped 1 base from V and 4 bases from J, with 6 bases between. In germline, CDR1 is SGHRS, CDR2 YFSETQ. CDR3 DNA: TGCGCCAGCAGCTTGAATGGCGGGGCCAACGTCCTGACTTTC. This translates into CASSLNGGANVLTF.

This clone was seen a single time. As DNA, the CDR3 is TGTGCCAGCAGTGGAGGGGGCGCCATACATCAGCCCCAGCATTTT. Translating gives CASSGGGAIHQPQHF. This chain uses TRBV2 with TRBJ1-5; 7 positions match TRBD1. CDR1 is SNHLY, CDR2 FYNNEI, per germline. The V and J ends lost 4 bases and 5 bases, in that order; junction bases with no gene match: 8. The CDR3 sequence is 15 residues long.

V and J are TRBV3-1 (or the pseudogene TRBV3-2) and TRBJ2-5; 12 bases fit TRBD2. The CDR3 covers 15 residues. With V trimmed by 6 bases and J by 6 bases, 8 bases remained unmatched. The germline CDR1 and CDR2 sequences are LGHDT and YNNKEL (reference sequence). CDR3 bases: TGTGCCAGCAGTCTTACTAGCGGGGGGTTGAAGACCCAGTACTTC. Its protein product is CASSLTSGGLKTQYF.

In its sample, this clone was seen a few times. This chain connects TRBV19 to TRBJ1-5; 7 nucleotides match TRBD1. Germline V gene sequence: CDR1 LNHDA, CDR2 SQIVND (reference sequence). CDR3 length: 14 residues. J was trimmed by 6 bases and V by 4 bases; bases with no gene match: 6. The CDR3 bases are TGTGCCAGTAGTACGACAGGGACTGGTCAGCCCCAGCATTTT. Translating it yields CASSTTGTGQPQHF.

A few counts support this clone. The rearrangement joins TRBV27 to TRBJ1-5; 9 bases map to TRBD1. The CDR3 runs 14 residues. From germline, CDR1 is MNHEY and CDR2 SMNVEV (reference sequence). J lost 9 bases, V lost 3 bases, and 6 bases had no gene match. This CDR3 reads CASSLGTGSLPQHF. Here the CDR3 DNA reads TGTGCCAGCAGTTTGGGGACAGGGTCTCTGCCCCAGCATTTT.

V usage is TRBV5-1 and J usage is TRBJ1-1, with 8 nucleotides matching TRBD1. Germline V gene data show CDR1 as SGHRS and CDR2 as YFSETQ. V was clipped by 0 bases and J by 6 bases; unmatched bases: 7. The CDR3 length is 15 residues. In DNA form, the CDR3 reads TGCGCCAGCAGCTTGGAAGCAGGGGGCTACGCTGAAGCTTTCTTT. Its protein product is CASSLEAGGYAEAFF.

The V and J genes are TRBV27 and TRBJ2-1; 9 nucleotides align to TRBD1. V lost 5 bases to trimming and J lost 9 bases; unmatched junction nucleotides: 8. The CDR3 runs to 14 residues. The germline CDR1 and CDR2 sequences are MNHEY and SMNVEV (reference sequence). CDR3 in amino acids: CASSPGTGRSEQFF. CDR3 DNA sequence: TGTGCCAGCAGTCCGGGGACAGGGAGAAGTGAGCAGTTCTTC.

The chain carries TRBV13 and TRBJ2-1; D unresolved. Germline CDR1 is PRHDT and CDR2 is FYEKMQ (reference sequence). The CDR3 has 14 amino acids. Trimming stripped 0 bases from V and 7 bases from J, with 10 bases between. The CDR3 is CASSLGVLLNEQFF. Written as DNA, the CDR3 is TGTGCCAGCAGCTTAGGCGTCCTTTTGAATGAGCAGTTCTTC.

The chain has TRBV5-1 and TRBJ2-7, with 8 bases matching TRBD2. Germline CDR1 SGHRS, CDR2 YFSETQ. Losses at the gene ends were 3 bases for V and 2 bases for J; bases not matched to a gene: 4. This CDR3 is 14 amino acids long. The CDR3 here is CASSWGLEPYEQYF. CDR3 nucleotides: TGCGCCAGCAGCTGGGGACTAGAGCCCTACGAGCAGTACTTC.

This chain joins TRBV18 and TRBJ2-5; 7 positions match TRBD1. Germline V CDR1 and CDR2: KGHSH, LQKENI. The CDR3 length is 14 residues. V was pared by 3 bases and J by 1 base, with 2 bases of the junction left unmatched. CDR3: CASSPRQGQETQYF. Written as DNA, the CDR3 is TGTGCCAGCTCACCCAGACAGGGCCAAGAGACCCAGTACTTC.

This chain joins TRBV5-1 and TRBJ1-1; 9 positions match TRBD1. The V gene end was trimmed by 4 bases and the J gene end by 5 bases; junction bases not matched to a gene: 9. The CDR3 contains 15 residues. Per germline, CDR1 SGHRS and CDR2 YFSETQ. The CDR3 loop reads CASSAGTGRGTEAFF. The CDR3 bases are TGCGCCAGCAGCGCCGGGACAGGGAGGGGGACTGAAGCTTTCTTT.

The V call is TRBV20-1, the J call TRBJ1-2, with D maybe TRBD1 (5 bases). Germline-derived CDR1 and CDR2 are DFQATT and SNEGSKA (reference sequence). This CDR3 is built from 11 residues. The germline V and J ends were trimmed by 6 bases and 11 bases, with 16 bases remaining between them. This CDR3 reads CSAVTRGPYTF. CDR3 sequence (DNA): TGCAGTGCCGTGACAAGGGGCCCTTACACCTTC.

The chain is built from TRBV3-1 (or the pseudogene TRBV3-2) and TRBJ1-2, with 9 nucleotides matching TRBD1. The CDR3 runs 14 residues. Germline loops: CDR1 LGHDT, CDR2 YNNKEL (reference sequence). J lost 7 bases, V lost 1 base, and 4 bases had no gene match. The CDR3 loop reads CASSQVRTGVGYTF. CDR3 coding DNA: TGTGCCAGCAGCCAAGTCAGGACAGGGGTTGGCTACACCTTC.